The sequence of this T cell receptor beta chain was determined in a study of shared clonotypes between healthy human individuals. Findings of the study overall: Larger richness was generally estimated for naive than memory subsets.

This clone came up once. Antigen specificity is unknown. Donors comprised only Caucasian adults living in Nashville, Tennessee. The data were produced by immunoSEQ multiplex PCR, yet TCRdb's version contains in-frame clones alone and is incomplete. The sample lists 2 million to 2.5 million clones, approximately 94% seen once, with 0.1% to 0.15% in the top ten. CDR3 length: 14 amino acids. With 2 bases removed from V and 0 bases from J, the gap between germline ends came to 7 bases. Germline loops: CDR1 MNHNY, CDR2 SVGAGI (reference sequence). This receptor was taken from a man aged 18 to 30 in good health. The sample consisted of naive CD4+ T cells sorted from blood. As to subset: CD45RA+ positively selected. The chain joins TRBV6-6 to TRBJ1-1, with D perhaps TRBD1 (6 bases). The CDR3 nucleotides read TGTGCCAGCAGTTACAGGACAGTGAACACTGAAGCTTTCTTT. Amino acid sequence: CASSYRTVNTEAFF.